Listed here are 17 T cell receptor beta chains from one sample, sequenced in a study of blood T cells in healthy people across ages (dated by TCRdb to 2013 to 2016). Libraries were built with 5' RACE. The run used an Illumina HiSeq 2500. A second about 7 to 11 cycle PCR used a sample-barcoded 5' primer and a J-beta primer mix. TCRdb itself trimmed the public reads at Q25 with fastp, ran MiXCR and retained productive beta chains. CDR3 protein sequences are deduplicated, and each keeps its most common genes and DNA. The sample includes hundreds of thousands of distinct CDR3 sequences, with roughly 60% observed a single time. Clones ranked in the top ten supply roughly 22% of the sample. The specimen was blood. The source is a young man in good health.

A few counts support this clonotype. The chain combines TRBV12-3 or TRBV12-4 with TRBJ2-7; D call uncertain. Between the trimmed V and J ends, which lost 2 bases and 6 bases, there was a span of 8 bases. The CDR3 consists of 12 residues. The CDR3, as DNA: TGTGCCAGCAGTTTAATTTTTGGCGAGCAGTACTTC. Translated, it gives CASSLIFGEQYF.

The chain carries TRBV3-1 and TRBJ2-1; TRBD2 matches 10 bases. The CDR3 length is 17 residues. Germline CDR1 and CDR2: LGHDT and YNNKEL (reference sequence). V lost 2 bases and J lost 0; bases outside the gene matches: 4. CDR3 bases: TGTGCCAGCAGCCAACCACTAGCGGGAAGCTCCTACAATGAGCAGTTCTTC. Amino acid sequence: CASSQPLAGSSYNEQFF.

This chain connects TRBV5-5 to TRBJ2-7; D not resolved. V lost 0 bases, J lost 4 bases, and 8 bases lay in between. From germline, CDR1 is SGHKS and CDR2 YYEKEE (reference sequence). The CDR3 totals 13 residues. As DNA, the CDR3 is TGTGCCAGCAGCTTGGAAATGTCTTACGAGCAGTACTTC. It is translated as CASSLEMSYEQYF.

V is TRBV6-5 and J is TRBJ2-2; no firm D call. Trimming took 6 bases from V and 6 from J, leaving 5 bases between them. Germline V CDR1 and CDR2: MNHEY, SVGAGI. The CDR3 loop spans 11 amino acids. Written as DNA, the CDR3 is TGTGCCAGCAGGAGCCCCGGGGAGCTGTTTTTT. It codes for CASRSPGELFF.

In its sample, this clonotype was seen a few times. The rearrangement joins TRBV7-2 to TRBJ2-7; TRBD1 matches 7 bases. The CDR3 sequence is 16 residues long. The J segment lost 3 bases and the V segment lost 0 bases, leaving 8 bases of the junction unmatched. Germline V gene lookup returns CDR1 SGHTA and CDR2 FQGNSA. CDR3 coding DNA: TGTGCCAGCAGCTTAGCGTTCGGGACAGACTACTACGAGCAGTACTTC. Its translation: CASSLAFGTDYYEQYF.

The chain joins TRBV3-1 to TRBJ1-2; D remains ambiguous. This CDR3 is built from 12 residues. V gave up 1 base and J gave up 8 bases, with 8 bases separating them. Germline values: CDR1 LGHDT, CDR2 YNNKEL (reference sequence). CDR3 coding DNA: TGTGCCAGCAGCCAAGGAGGGTTCGGCTACACCTTC. This sequence encodes CASSQGGFGYTF.

This clonotype was picked up a small number of times. The genes are TRBV7-2 and TRBJ2-7, with D maybe TRBD2 (5 bases). The ends were cut back, 7 bases at V and 3 bases at J, with 13 bases in the middle. This CDR3 has 13 residues. Germline CDR1 SGHTA, CDR2 FQGNSA. Here the CDR3 DNA reads TGTGCCAGCACCTCCCGGGGTAGCTACGAGCAGTACTTC. Translating it yields CASTSRGSYEQYF. The variable domain in full, with the rest retrieved from reference TRBV7-2 and TRBJ2-7, is GAGVSQSPSNKVTEKGKDVELRCDPISGHTALYWYRQSLGQGLEFLIYFQGNSAPDKSGLPSDRFSAERTGGSVSTLTIQRTQQEDSAVYLCASTSRGSYEQYFGPGTRLTVT.

The rearrangement joins TRBV6-1 to TRBJ1-1; the D gene is possibly TRBD1 (5 bases). Germline V gene sequence: CDR1 MNHNS, CDR2 SASEGT. The CDR3 is 13 amino acids. V lost 7 bases, J lost 4 bases, and 13 bases lay in between. For the CDR3, the DNA is TGTGCCAGCACTGTGGGGGGAATCACTGAAGCTTTCTTT. Translating gives CASTVGGITEAFF.

This clonotype was observed a single time. One end of the junction is discordant with germline, which a read error may explain. The J gene is TRBJ2-7, the V gene TRBV20-1; 7 bases line up with TRBD1. This CDR3 is built from 12 residues. Germline CDR1 DFQATT, CDR2 SNEGSKA (reference sequence). The CDR3 DNA reads as TGCAGTGCTACAGGACAGGTTGACGAGCGGTACTTC. Protein sequence: CSATGQVDERYF.

This clonotype was counted between two and nine times. The J gene is TRBJ2-3, the V gene TRBV12-3 or TRBV12-4; 12 nucleotides line up with TRBD2. The ends lost 5 bases at V and 2 bases at J; junction bases unmatched: 5. The CDR3 covers 16 residues. The DNA for the CDR3 is TGTGCCAGCAGTCCAGGGACTAGCGGGTACACAGATACGCAGTATTTT. The encoded protein is CASSPGTSGYTDTQYF.

In its sample, this clonotype was seen once. This chain uses TRBV7-7 with TRBJ1-1; D remains unclear. Looked up from germline, CDR1 is SSHAT and CDR2 is FNYEAQ (reference sequence). This CDR3 region has 9 residues. Trimming took off 3 bases at V and 7 bases at J, with 0 bases between the two ends. The CDR3 DNA reads as TGTGCCAGCAGCTTTGAAGCTTTCTTT. Amino acid sequence: CASSFEAFF.

A few counts support this clonotype. The chain joins TRBV6-2 or TRBV6-3 to TRBJ2-1; weak D call: TRBD2 (5 bases). CDR1 MNHEY and CDR2 SVGEGT come from the germline V gene. V was pared by 0 bases and J by 7 bases, with 10 bases between. The CDR3 spans 14 residues. This CDR3 reads CASSYSPSLNEQFF. The CDR3 DNA reads TGTGCCAGCAGTTACTCTCCTAGCTTAAATGAGCAGTTCTTC.

The chain uses TRBV6-2 or TRBV6-3 and TRBJ2-1; D is uncertain. The CDR3 loop spans 13 amino acids. Germline V CDR1 and CDR2: MNHEY, SVGEGT. V was cut by 5 bases and J by 6 bases, with 11 bases left in between. In nucleotides, the CDR3 is TGTGCCAGCAGTCCCAACTCGCCCAATGAGCAGTTCTTC. Translating it yields CASSPNSPNEQFF.

About this clonotype: One end of the junction does not line up with germline, which may come from a read error. The CDR3 sequence: CTSSPTRQGGEQYF. CDR3 sequence (DNA): TGTACCAGCAGCCCTACCCGACAGGGCGGCGAGCAGTACTTC. This rearrangement joins TRBV11-2 to TRBJ2-7, with TRBD1 identical over 7 bases. The length of the CDR3 is 14 residues. CDR1 SGHAT and CDR2 FQNNGV come from the germline V gene. Variable domain in full (rest from reference TRBV11-2 and TRBJ2-7): EAGVAQSPRYKIIEKRQSVAFWCNPISGHATLYWYQQILGQGPKLLIQFQNNGVVDDSQLPKDRFSAERLKGVDSTLKIQPAKLEDSAVYLCTSSPTRQGGEQYFGPGTRLTVT.

The chain joins TRBV20-1 to TRBJ1-6; no definite D call. Deletions cut 2 bases from V and 8 bases from J, with 7 bases between. This CDR3 spans 12 amino acids. From germline, CDR1 is DFQATT and CDR2 SNEGSKA (reference sequence). The CDR3 DNA sequence: TGCAGTGCTAGATGGAGGGATTCACCCCTCCACTTT. Amino acids: CSARWRDSPLHF.

The V gene is TRBV10-3, the J gene TRBJ2-6; no firm D call. Deletions cut 8 bases from V and 0 bases from J, with 5 bases between. The length of the CDR3 is 13 residues. Germline lookup yields CDR1 ENHRY and CDR2 SYGVKD. The CDR3 DNA follows: TGTGCCATCTGGATCTCTGGGGCCAACGTCCTGACTTTC. Translating gives CAIWISGANVLTF.

The chain employs TRBV7-2 and TRBJ2-7; D is perhaps TRBD2 (6 bases). V lost 2 bases and J lost 0, with 11 bases in between. CDR1 and CDR2 (germline): SGHTA, FQGNSA. CDR3 length: 15 residues. CDR3 DNA: TGTGCCAGCAGCTTAACGGGACTCCCCTCCTACGAGCAGTACTTC. Protein: CASSLTGLPSYEQYF. Variable domain in full (rest from reference TRBV7-2 and TRBJ2-7): GAGVSQSPSNKVTEKGKDVELRCDPISGHTALYWYRQSLGQGLEFLIYFQGNSAPDKSGLPSDRFSAERTGGSVSTLTIQRTQQEDSAVYLCASSLTGLPSYEQYFGPGTRLTVT.